These 11 T cell receptor beta chains originate from one sample sequenced in a study of PD-L1 blockade in urothelial cancer. Time point here: pretreatment peripheral blood. Assay: immunoSEQ multiplex PCR; the TCRdb copy retains only in-frame clones and omits some. Altogether 85,000 to 95,000 clones are present, 89% being singletons, with the ten largest covering around 1%. The sequenced sample was PBMCs, obtained around atezolizumab (anti-PD-L1) treatment. The source is an elderly woman with urothelial cancer.

V gene TRBV2 combines with J gene TRBJ2-1; 11 bases are shared with TRBD1. V dropped 6 bases and J dropped 4; count of bases not matched to a gene: 5. CDR3 length: 15 residues. CDR1 SNHLY and CDR2 FYNNEI come from the germline V gene. The CDR3 nucleotides are TGTGCCAGCAGCACCGGACAGGGGGCTTACAATGAGCAGTTCTTC. Its translation is CASSTGQGAYNEQFF.

The rearrangement uses TRBV6-6 and TRBJ1-4; unclear D gene. CDR1 and CDR2 from the germline V gene are MNHNY and SVGAGI (reference sequence). V gave up 5 bases and J gave up 8 bases, with 6 bases separating them. The CDR3 extends over 11 amino acids. CDR3: CASSANEKLFF. As DNA, the CDR3 is TGTGCCAGCAGTGCGAACGAAAAACTGTTTTTT.

V is TRBV14 and J is TRBJ1-2; 7 nucleotides line up with TRBD1. Germline lookup yields CDR1 SGHDN and CDR2 FVKESK. The CDR3 is 15 amino acids. Germline trimming cut 3 bases from V and 2 bases from J; bases unmatched to any gene: 6. Here the CDR3 DNA reads TGTGCCAGCAGCCACCGACAGGGAATAAACTATGGCTACACCTTC. Its translation: CASSHRQGINYGYTF.

The chain couples TRBV19 to TRBJ1-1; TRBD1 matches 10 bases. V lost 4 bases to trimming and J lost 8 bases; unmatched junction nucleotides: 4. CDR3 length equals 13 residues. Germline CDR1 is LNHDA and CDR2 is SQIVND (reference sequence). CDR3 protein: CASSRDRGMEAFF. CDR3 bases: TGTGCCAGTAGTAGGGACAGGGGAATGGAAGCTTTCTTT.

The chain combines TRBV4-2 with TRBJ2-7; TRBD2 matches at 8 bases. V lost 0 bases and J lost 1; bases outside the gene matches: 5. Looked up from germline, CDR1 is LGHNA and CDR2 is YNFKEQ. The CDR3 extends over 16 amino acids. In DNA form, the CDR3 reads TGTGCCAGCAGCCAAGATATGGCGGGAGGTTCCTACGAGCAGTACTTC. Translating gives CASSQDMAGGSYEQYF.

The chain employs TRBV27 and TRBJ2-1, with 7 bases lining up with TRBD1. This CDR3 region has 14 residues. Looked up from germline, CDR1 is MNHEY and CDR2 is SMNVEV (reference sequence). With V trimmed by 2 bases and J by 3 bases, 1 base remained unmatched. Here the CDR3 reads CASSLTGDYNEQFF. DNA for the CDR3: TGTGCCAGCAGTTTAACAGGGGACTACAATGAGCAGTTCTTC.

This clone has just one count. This chain uses TRBV7-9 with TRBJ1-4; D remains unclear. Germline V lookup: CDR1 SEHNR, CDR2 FQNEAQ (reference sequence). Trimming pared 4 bases from V and 6 bases from J, leaving 12 bases between. This CDR3 is built from 14 residues. CDR3 sequence reads: CASSSTRSDEKLFF. Here the CDR3 DNA reads TGTGCCAGCAGCTCAACCCGGAGTGATGAAAAACTGTTTTTT.

The rearrangement links TRBV27 to TRBJ2-7; possibly TRBD2 for D (6 bases). The ends were cut back, 5 bases at V and 7 bases at J, with 12 bases in the middle. Germline values: CDR1 MNHEY, CDR2 SMNVEV (reference sequence). The CDR3 length is 12 residues. The CDR3 spells CASSRRAGEQYF. For the CDR3, the DNA is TGTGCCAGCAGTCGCAGGGCGGGGGAGCAGTACTTC.

The chain recombines TRBV10-2 with TRBJ2-1; TRBD1 agrees at 8 bases. Germline values: CDR1 WSHSY, CDR2 SAAADI. Germline trimming cut 4 bases from V and 8 bases from J; bases unmatched to any gene: 10. The CDR3 contains 15 residues. The CDR3 nucleotides read TGCGCCAGCAGTGGGACAGGGAATAGTAACGATGAGCAGTTCTTC. Its translation: CASSGTGNSNDEQFF.

The chain recombines TRBV2 with TRBJ1-5; TRBD1 might be the D (5 bases). This CDR3 contains 14 residues. Trimming took 4 bases from V and 6 from J, leaving 13 bases between them. Germline values: CDR1 SNHLY, CDR2 FYNNEI. DNA of the CDR3: TGTGCCAGCAGTGTAAGGGAGGGGAGTCAGCCCCAGCATTTT. Translation: CASSVREGSQPQHF.

The genes are TRBV9 and TRBJ2-2; tentatively, D is TRBD2 (6 bases). Germline assignment: CDR1 SGDLS and CDR2 YYNGEE. V lost 3 bases and J 11 bases, leaving 14 bases between the germline ends. The CDR3 is made up of 13 amino acids. The CDR3 is CASSGEGGIELFF. CDR3 sequence (DNA): TGTGCCAGCAGCGGAGAGGGCGGGATCGAGCTGTTTTTT.